A selection of T cell receptor beta chains follows, all from one sample in a study of Ad26.COV2.S vaccination and SARS-CoV-2 variants. Assay: immunoSEQ multiplex PCR; the TCRdb copy retains only in-frame clones and omits some. The table has hundreds of thousands of clones, around 86% seen once. This specimen consisted of peripheral blood, obtained in a trial of Ad26.COV2.S vaccine versus placebo. Receptors were obtained from a person between 18 and 65 years old who received the Ad26.COV2.S COVID-19 vaccine or a placebo. Each CDR3 is given with its conserved first and last residue. A D gene is named only where the DNA matches it firmly. Not all rows give a size; the values are once, few, many and, for expanded clones, a class.

v_gene | abundance | d_gene | CDR3aa
TRBV6-5 | . | TRBD1 | CASSYDTGTGLTEAFF
TRBV27 | few | . | CASSVKDGRYEQYF
TRBV7-3 | . | . | CASSPIRRGGENTIYF
TRBV6-6 | . | . | CASKGSRGAQETQYF
TRBV6-2/TRBV6-3 | few | TRBD1 | CASSLGQGHIKLFF
TRBV9 | . | TRBD1 | CASSVAMGQGYEQYF
TRBV6-4 | . | TRBD2 | CASSSTSGEGGGQYF
TRBV4-3 | . | TRBD1 | CASMSTGGTEAFF
TRBV4-3 | . | . | CASSQDLQPNYGYTF
TRBV14 | . | . | CASSQARSSYNEQFF
TRBV13 | . | . | CASSSSTDTQYF
TRBV5-1 | . | . | CASSLYGEVGTEAFF
TRBV11-2 | . | TRBD1 | CASSFDRGGYNEQFF
TRBV5-1 | once | . | CASSAPPGNTEAFF
TRBV9 | once | . | CASSVGPDRQYGASPLHF
TRBV6-5 | . | . | CASSFTGTDEKLFF